This is a list of T cell receptor beta chains from one sample in a study of cytomegalovirus exposure and HLA in healthy donors. TCRdb's table, derived via immunoSEQ multiplex PCR, lists solely in-frame clones and lacks some. The top ten clones hold approximately 1% of a sample with over 85,000 clones, about 95% of them seen once. Specimen: PBMCs. These receptors originate from a woman aged 18-30 years in good health and CMV-seronegative. The conserved cysteine and the conserved F or W are not part of the CDR3 here.

>TRBV7-9|TRBJ1-2
ASSLGVGADGYT
>TRBV6-4|TRBJ2-7
ASSCLAGVEQY
>TRBV9|TRBJ2-2
ASREGGDTGELF
>TRBV19|TRBJ2-6
ASSRGSGANVLT
>TRBV5-1|TRBJ1-1
ASIEGAGDTEAF
>TRBV30|TRBJ1-5
AWSEPGQGRDQPQH
>TRBV15|TRBJ2-5
ATKPSAGGASGTQY
>TRBV9|TRBJ2-5
ASSGGQGEETQY
>TRBV2|TRBJ2-2
ASSGRQISTGELF
>TRBV5-6|TRBJ1-1
ASSLRRGTEAF
>TRBV4-3|TRBJ1-5
ASSQDLSGWDTNQPQH
>TRBV4-3|TRBJ1-2
ASSPATGADYGYT
>TRBV9|TRBJ2-7
ASSPTGQTYEQY
>TRBV13|TRBJ2-1
ASSPSENEQF
>TRBV25-1|TRBJ2-5
ASSESGSQETQY
>TRBV5-4|TRBJ2-1
ASSLDTYNEQF
>TRBV11-2|TRBJ1-3
ASSLVTSGRNTIY
>TRBV4-1|TRBJ2-1
ASSQVVASGYNEQF
>TRBV27|TRBJ2-1
ASSLDRGPYNEQF
>TRBV27|TRBJ1-1
ASRRGQNTEAF
>TRBV6-6|TRBJ1-2
ASSRDLYGYT
>TRBV27|TRBJ2-7
ASSSGAQDEQY
>TRBV7-2|TRBJ1-1
ASSLSHSLNTEAF
>TRBV7-3|TRBJ2-7
ASSLGAGGSYEQY
>TRBV12-5|TRBJ2-3
ASGLEQGYSTDTQY
>TRBV12-2|TRBJ2-7
ASRLGRLAGVGYEQY
>TRBV30|TRBJ1-4
AWSYRDSNEKLF
>TRBV7-2|TRBJ2-1
ASSLEGGYNEQF
>TRBV5-4|TRBJ2-7
ASSLGASGGLYEQY
>TRBV7-8|TRBJ1-1
ASSLGQGARSTEAF
>TRBV7-9|TRBJ2-7
ASSFPSGRTSSYEQY
>TRBV11-2|TRBJ2-7
ASSLGLVYEQY
>TRBV12-5|TRBJ2-1
ASGLVGSGGIEQF
>TRBV2|TRBJ2-1
ASSEAGTGYNEQF
>TRBV14|TRBJ2-5
ASSPPGGYETQY
>TRBV30|TRBJ1-4
AWSIQNSGTGDEKLF
>TRBV5-1|TRBJ2-1
ASSFPGLAGANNEQF
>TRBV7-7|TRBJ2-5
ASSLLASRETQY
>TRBV18|TRBJ2-1
ASSPNSGSYNEQF
>TRBV7-2|TRBJ1-4
ASSFGTSQSYNEKLF
>TRBV6-5|TRBJ2-7
ASSYRDRGSYEQY
>TRBV9|TRBJ2-3
ASSVVTGGGDTQY
>TRBV18|TRBJ2-1
ASSPLGTSGSMVTEQF
>TRBV4-1|TRBJ2-7
ASSQESSPPYEQY
>TRBV5-4|TRBJ1-3
ASSQTGFGNTIY
>TRBV29-1|TRBJ2-5
SVLQRGHPETQY
>TRBV27|TRBJ2-2
ASIRDRGTGELF
>TRBV7-7|TRBJ2-1
ASSLGQKNEQF
>TRBV5-4|TRBJ2-6
ATKVWSLGANVLT
>TRBV7-9|TRBJ2-1
ASSLVMGQYNEQF
>TRBV6-6|TRBJ1-1
ASSYSRGRGTEAF
>TRBV13|TRBJ2-2
ASSLGPARERTGELF
>TRBV9|TRBJ1-2
ASSVEAGGGQPLT
>TRBV27|TRBJ1-1
ASSLRGGGGMNTEAF
>TRBV4-1|TRBJ1-5
ASSQEMAGGQPQH
>TRBV4-1|TRBJ2-3
ASSHLRLAGNTDTQY